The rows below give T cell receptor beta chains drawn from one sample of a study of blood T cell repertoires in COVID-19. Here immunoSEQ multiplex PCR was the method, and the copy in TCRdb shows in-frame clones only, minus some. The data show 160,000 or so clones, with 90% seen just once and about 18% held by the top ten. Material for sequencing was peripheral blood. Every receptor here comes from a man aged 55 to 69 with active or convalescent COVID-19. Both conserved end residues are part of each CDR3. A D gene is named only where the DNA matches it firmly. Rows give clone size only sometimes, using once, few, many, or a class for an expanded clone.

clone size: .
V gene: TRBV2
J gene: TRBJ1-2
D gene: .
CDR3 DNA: TGTGCCAGCATCACAGGACCCGCTAACTATGGCTACACCTTC
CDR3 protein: CASITGPANYGYTF

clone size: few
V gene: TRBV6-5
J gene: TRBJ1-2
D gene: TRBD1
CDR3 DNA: TGTGCCAGCAGTCCCGGACAGGGAGAGCACACCTTC
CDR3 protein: CASSPGQGEHTF

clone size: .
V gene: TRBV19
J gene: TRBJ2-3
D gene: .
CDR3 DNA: TGTGCCAGTAGTATAAGGTTTGGAGGTGGACCAGTCGCAGATACGCAGTATTTT
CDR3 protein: CASSIRFGGGPVADTQYF

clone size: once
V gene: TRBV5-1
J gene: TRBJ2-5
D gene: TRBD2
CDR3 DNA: TGCGCCAGCAGCTTGGGACTAGCGAGACAAGAGACCCAGTACTTC
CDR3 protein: CASSLGLARQETQYF

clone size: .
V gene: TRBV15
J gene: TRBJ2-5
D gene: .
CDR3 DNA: TGTGCCACCAGCAGAGATCACACAGGGGAGACCCAGTACTTC
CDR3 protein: CATSRDHTGETQYF

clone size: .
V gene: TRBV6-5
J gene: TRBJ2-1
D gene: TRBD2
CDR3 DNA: TGTGCCAGCAGTTGGACTAGCGGGAGGGGTTACAATGAGCAGTTCTTC
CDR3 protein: CASSWTSGRGYNEQFF

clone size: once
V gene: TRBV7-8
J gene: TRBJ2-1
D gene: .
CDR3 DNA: TGTGCCAGCAGCTTACCCTCAGGGACCTACAATGAGCAGTTCTTC
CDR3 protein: CASSLPSGTYNEQFF

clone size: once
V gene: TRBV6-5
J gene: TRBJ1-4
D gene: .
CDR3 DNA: TGTGCCAGCACCTTAGGGACATTTAATGAAAAACTGTTTTTT
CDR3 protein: CASTLGTFNEKLFF

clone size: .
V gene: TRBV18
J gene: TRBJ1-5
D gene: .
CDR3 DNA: TGTGCCAGCTCACCAGTCCCAATCGGTCAGCCCCAGCATTTT
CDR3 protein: CASSPVPIGQPQHF

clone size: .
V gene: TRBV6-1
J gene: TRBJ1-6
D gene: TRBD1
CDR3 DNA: TGTGCCAGCAGTGAAAGGGCCAGGGCAGGGGGTAACTCACCCCTCCACTTT
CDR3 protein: CASSERARAGGNSPLHF

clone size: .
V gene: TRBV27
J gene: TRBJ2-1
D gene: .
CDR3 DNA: TGTGCCAGCAGTCTCCTGAGGAGCTCCTACAATGAGCAGTTCTTC
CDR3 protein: CASSLLRSSYNEQFF

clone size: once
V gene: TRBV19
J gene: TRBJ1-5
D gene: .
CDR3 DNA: TGTGCCAGTAGTATAGATCCGTCGGTTAGCAATCAGCCCCAGCATTTT
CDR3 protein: CASSIDPSVSNQPQHF

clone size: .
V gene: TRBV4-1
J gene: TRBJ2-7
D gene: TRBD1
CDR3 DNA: TGCGCCAGCAGCCCGATCGAGACAGGGAAACGCGAGCAGTACTTC
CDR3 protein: CASSPIETGKREQYF

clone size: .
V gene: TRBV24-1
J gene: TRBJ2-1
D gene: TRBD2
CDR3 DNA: TGTGCCACCAGTGATGCTAGCGGGATAAGGCAGTTCTTC
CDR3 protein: CATSDASGIRQFF

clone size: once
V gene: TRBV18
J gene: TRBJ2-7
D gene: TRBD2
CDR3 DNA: TGTGCCAGCTCACCAAGGCTAGCGGGGCTCTACGAGCAGTACTTC
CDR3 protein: CASSPRLAGLYEQYF

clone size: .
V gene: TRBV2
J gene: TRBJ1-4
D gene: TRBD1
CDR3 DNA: TGTGCCAGCAGACCGGGACAGTATGAAAAACTGTTTTTT
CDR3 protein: CASRPGQYEKLFF

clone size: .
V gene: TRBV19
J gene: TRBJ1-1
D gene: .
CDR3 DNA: TGTGCCAGTACAGCGGCTAGCCGGCGCGGCACTGAAGCTTTCTTT
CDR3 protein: CASTAASRRGTEAFF

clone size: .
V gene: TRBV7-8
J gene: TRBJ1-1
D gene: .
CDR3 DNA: TGTGCCAGCAGCTTAGTGGGGGGGAACACTGAAGCTTTCTTT
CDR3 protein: CASSLVGGNTEAFF

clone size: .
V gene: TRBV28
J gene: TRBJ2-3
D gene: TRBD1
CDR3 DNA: TGTGCCAGCAGTCCTCAGGGACAGGGGAAAGATACGCAGTATTTT
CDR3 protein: CASSPQGQGKDTQYF

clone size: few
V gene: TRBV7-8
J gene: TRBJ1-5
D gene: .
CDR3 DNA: TGTGCCAGCAGCTCCGCGTTGGGGCAGGGGCTCAATCAGCCCCAGCATTTT
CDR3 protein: CASSSALGQGLNQPQHF

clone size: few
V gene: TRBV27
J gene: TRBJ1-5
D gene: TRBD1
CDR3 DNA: TGTGCCAGCAGACCGGGACAGGGAGGCAATCAGCCCCAGCATTTT
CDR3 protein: CASRPGQGGNQPQHF

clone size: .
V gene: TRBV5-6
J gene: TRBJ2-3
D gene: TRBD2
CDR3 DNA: TGTGCCAGCAGCTTAAGGACTAGCGGGAGTTCAGATACGCAGTATTTT
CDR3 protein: CASSLRTSGSSDTQYF

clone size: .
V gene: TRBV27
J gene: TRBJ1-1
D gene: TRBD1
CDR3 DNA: TGTGCCAGCAGTCTATGGGGACAGGGTACAGCTTTCTTT
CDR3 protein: CASSLWGQGTAFF

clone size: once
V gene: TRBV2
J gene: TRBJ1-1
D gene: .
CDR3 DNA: TGTGCCAGCTGCAGGGATGACACTGAAGCTTTCTTT
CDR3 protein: CASCRDDTEAFF

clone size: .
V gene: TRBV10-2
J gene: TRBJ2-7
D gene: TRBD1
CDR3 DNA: TGCGCCAGCAGACCCGGACAGGGGGCCGTGTACGAGCAGTACTTC
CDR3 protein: CASRPGQGAVYEQYF

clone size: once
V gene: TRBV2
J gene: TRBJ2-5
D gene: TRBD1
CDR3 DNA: TGTGCCAGCAGCGGACAGGGGGCGGTAGGAGAGACCCAGTACTTC
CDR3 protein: CASSGQGAVGETQYF

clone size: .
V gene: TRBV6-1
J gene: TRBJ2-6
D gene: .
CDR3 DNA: TGTGCCAGCAGTGACCCCAGGGGAAGTGGGGCCAACGTCCTGACTTTC
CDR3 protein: CASSDPRGSGANVLTF

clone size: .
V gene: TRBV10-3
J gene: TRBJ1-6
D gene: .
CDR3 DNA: TGTGCCATCAGTCAAAAGCCCAGGGCGAATTCACCCCTCCACTTT
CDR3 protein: CAISQKPRANSPLHF

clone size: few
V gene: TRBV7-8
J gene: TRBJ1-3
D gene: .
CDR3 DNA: TGTGCCAGCAGTTACAGTGGAGGTACCTCTGGAAACACCATATATTTT
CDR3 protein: CASSYSGGTSGNTIYF

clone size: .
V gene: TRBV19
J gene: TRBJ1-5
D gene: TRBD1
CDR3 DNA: TGTGCCAGTAGTTGGCAGGGGGATAATCAGCCCCAGCATTTT
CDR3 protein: CASSWQGDNQPQHF

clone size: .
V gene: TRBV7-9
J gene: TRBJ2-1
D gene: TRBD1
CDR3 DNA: TGTGCCAGCAGTCGTAACCGGGACAGCGGATACAATGAGCAGTTCTTC
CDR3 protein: CASSRNRDSGYNEQFF

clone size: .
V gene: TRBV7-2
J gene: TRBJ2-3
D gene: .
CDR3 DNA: TGTGCCAGCAGCCTAGCCCCGGGCGGGAACCCAGATACGCAGTATTTT
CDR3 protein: CASSLAPGGNPDTQYF

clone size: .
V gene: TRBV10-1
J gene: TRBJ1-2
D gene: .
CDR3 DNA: TGCGCCAGCAGCCTGGAGAGATACTACTATGGCTACACCTTC
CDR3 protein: CASSLERYYYGYTF

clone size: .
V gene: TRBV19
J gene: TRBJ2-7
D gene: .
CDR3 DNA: TGTGCCAGTAGTATAGATTGGAGGGCATCCTACGAGCAGTACTTC
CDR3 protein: CASSIDWRASYEQYF

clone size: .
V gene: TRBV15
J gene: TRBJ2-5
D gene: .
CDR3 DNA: TGTGCCACCAGCAGAGATCAGGGGGGAGAGACCCAGTACTTC
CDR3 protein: CATSRDQGGETQYF